This T cell receptor beta chain derives from a study of blood T cell repertoires in COVID-19. Study background: COVID-19 samples from acute and convalescent phases originated in the United States, Italy and Spain. Sample material is recorded as cDNA or gDNA derived from T cells, B-cell-depleted T cells, or PBMCs.

From germline, CDR1 is SGHTA and CDR2 FQGTGA. The CDR3 contains 20 residues. V gave up 1 base and J gave up 5 bases; unmatched junction bases: 18. Sequencing was performed with immunoSEQ multiplex PCR; in TCRdb, only in-frame clones are kept and a portion is missing. The data show 200,000 or so clones, with about 80% seen just once and about 2.9% held by the top ten. The receptor was derived from a woman in her thirties who had recovered from COVID-19. The material sequenced was peripheral blood. This chain links TRBV7-3 with TRBJ2-2, with 8 positions matching TRBD2. The CDR3, as DNA: TGTGCCAGCAGCTTAATCAACCGGACCGGGACTAGTTTTCTAACCGGGGAGCTGTTTTTT. Protein product: CASSLINRTGTSFLTGELFF.